Presented here are 20 T cell receptor beta chains from one specimen sequenced in a study of regulatory T cells in long-lasting Graves disease. Building of the TCR beta libraries involved iRepertoire HTBI primers and Arm-PCR of CDR3 regions. TCRdb independently ran MiXCR on the multiplex PCR reads; one entry per CDR3 protein. The repertoire includes over 450,000 distinct CDR3 sequences, about 22% of them detected once, and roughly 6.9% sits in the top ten. Sample time point: persistent/refractory GD, antithyroid drugs over 5 years with positive TRAb. PBMC-extracted RNA yielded the TCR library. This specimen was peripheral blood mononuclear cells (PBMCs), taken when the disease was refractory, from a patient treated with antithyroid drugs. The receptor source for this set is a female donor with Graves disease.

This clonotype was picked up many times. The CDR3: CASSQTGGNTEAFF. The CDR3 coding sequence is TGTGCCAGCAGCCAGACAGGGGGGAACACTGAAGCTTTCTTT. The chain couples TRBV7-8 to TRBJ1-1; 9 bases align to TRBD1. The length of the CDR3 is 14 residues. Trimming removed 5 bases from V and 1 base from J; junction bases left unmatched: 2. In germline, CDR1 is SGHVS, CDR2 FQNEAQ.

The chain uses TRBV3-1 and TRBJ2-7, with TRBD2 matching 8 bases. J gave up 11 bases and V 1 base, and 4 bases lay outside the gene matches. The germline V gene encodes CDR1 LGHDT and CDR2 YNNKEL (reference sequence). This CDR3 is built from 12 residues. The CDR3 DNA reads TGTGCCAGCAGCCAAGCGGGGGGGATGAAGTACTTC. The encoded protein is CASSQAGGMKYF.

This clonotype came up once. The rearrangement uses TRBV7-8 and TRBJ1-6; D not resolved. The CDR3 length is 16 residues. The germline CDR1 and CDR2 sequences are SGHVS and FQNEAQ. V was shortened by 1 base and J by 15 bases, with 22 bases between the two germline ends. In DNA, the CDR3 is TGTGCCAGCAGCTTAGGAGGATTACGGGGTTCTGTGGACCTCCACTTT. Its protein is CASSLGGLRGSVDLHF.

The chain has TRBV5-6 and TRBJ2-7; TRBD2 matches 7 bases. Germline V lookup: CDR1 SGHDT, CDR2 YYEEEE. V lost 4 bases and J lost 0; bases outside the gene matches: 10. The CDR3 covers 16 residues. As DNA, the CDR3 is TGTGCCAGCAGCACCAAACCGGGCGGGAGCTCCTACGAGCAGTACTTC. It is translated as CASSTKPGGSSYEQYF.

The chain is built from TRBV7-9 and TRBJ1-1; 10 bases map to TRBD1. The CDR3 has 16 residues. V lost 5 bases, J lost 5 bases, and 11 bases stayed unmatched. CDR1 and CDR2 from the germline V gene are SEHNR and FQNEAQ (reference sequence). CDR3 sequence: CASSPRQGAIITEAFF. The CDR3, as DNA: TGTGCCAGCAGCCCCAGACAGGGGGCGATTATTACTGAAGCTTTCTTT.

This clonotype was found many times. The chain uses TRBV28 and TRBJ1-2; 9 bases are shared with TRBD1. Germline V CDR1 and CDR2: MDHEN, SYDVKM. The CDR3 contains 14 residues. The J segment lost 4 bases and the V segment lost 5 bases, leaving 5 bases of the junction unmatched. CDR3 DNA: TGTGCCAGCAGTCCGACAGGGGGTAGCTATGGCTACACCTTC. Translating gives CASSPTGGSYGYTF.

This clonotype showed up many times. The chain is built from TRBV7-2 and TRBJ2-5, with 7 bases identical to TRBD1. Unmatched junction bases numbered 5, after V lost 2 bases and J lost 2 bases. This CDR3 is 15 amino acids long. Germline V gene data show CDR1 as SGHTA and CDR2 as FQGNSA. The CDR3 region is CASSLSPGQQETQYF. The CDR3, as DNA: TGTGCCAGCAGCTTAAGCCCGGGACAGCAAGAGACCCAGTACTTC.

A word on this clonotype: A clone one base away is much larger, so this may be a read error. The rearrangement links TRBV6-1 to TRBJ2-5; tentatively, D is TRBD1 (5 bases). Per germline, CDR1 MNHNS and CDR2 SASEGT. CDR3 size: 13 residues. The CDR3 sequence is CARGRLIQETQCF. CDR3 nucleotide sequence: TGTGCCAGGGGGCGGTTGATCCAAGAGACCCAGTGCTTC.

This clonotype occurred many times. The chain links TRBV12-3 or TRBV12-4 to TRBJ1-5; no firm D call. CDR3 size: 15 residues. Trimming removed 5 bases from V and 0 bases from J, with 11 bases in between. CDR3: CASSQGTHSNQPQHF. The CDR3 DNA is TGTGCCAGCAGTCAAGGAACCCATAGCAATCAGCCCCAGCATTTT.

In its sample, this clonotype was seen many times. This chain joins TRBV2 and TRBJ1-4, with TRBD1 identical over 10 bases. The trim removed 6 bases at V and 3 bases at J, leaving 1 base unmatched. The CDR3 loop spans 14 amino acids. Germline CDR1 and CDR2: SNHLY and FYNNEI. The CDR3 DNA follows: TGTGCCAGCAGCGGGACAGGGGCTAATGAAAAACTGTTTTTT. Protein: CASSGTGANEKLFF.

The rearrangement links TRBV29-1 to TRBJ2-5; 7 nucleotides align to TRBD2. CDR1 and CDR2 (germline): SQVTM, ANQGSEA. With V trimmed by 5 bases and J by 1 base, 10 bases remained unmatched. This CDR3 region has 15 residues. The CDR3 sequence: CSVYPLAGVQETQYF. The CDR3 nucleotides read TGCAGCGTTTACCCTCTGGCGGGAGTCCAAGAGACCCAGTACTTC.

The rearrangement joins TRBV20-1 to TRBJ1-6, with TRBD1 identical over 7 bases. The CDR3 is made up of 13 amino acids. V shed 8 bases, J shed 5 bases, and the junction held 6 bases outside the gene matches. Germline V gene lookup returns CDR1 DFQATT and CDR2 SNEGSKA (reference sequence). The CDR3, as DNA: TGCAGTCAGAGGCAGGGGGATAATTCACCCCTCCACTTT. Its translation: CSQRQGDNSPLHF.

Many counts were recorded for this clonotype. The gene calls are TRBV6-9 and TRBJ1-1; D gene uncertain. Germline CDR1 reads MNHGY; CDR2 reads SVAAGI. This CDR3 spans 12 amino acids. V was clipped by 3 bases and J by 1 base, with 3 bases between them. CDR3 sequence reads: CASSYSNTEAFF. The CDR3 DNA sequence: TGTGCCAGCAGTTACTCGAACACTGAAGCTTTCTTT.

The chain recombines TRBV7-2 with TRBJ2-2, with 9 bases identical to TRBD1. Losses at the gene ends were 5 bases for V and 0 bases for J; bases not matched to a gene: 10. Germline CDR1 and CDR2: SGHTA and FQGNSA. The CDR3 runs to 18 residues. Written as DNA, the CDR3 is TGTGCCAGCAGCAAACACCCGGGACAGGGCGCGAACACCGGGGAGCTGTTTTTT. Its protein is CASSKHPGQGANTGELFF.

This clonotype came up many times. The genes are TRBV7-2 and TRBJ2-7; D gene uncertain. With 5 bases removed from V and 7 bases from J, the gap between germline ends came to 9 bases. Germline V gene sequence: CDR1 SGHTA, CDR2 FQGNSA. The CDR3 length is 11 residues. CDR3 region: CASSAGEEQYF. In DNA form, the CDR3 reads TGTGCCAGCAGCGCCGGTGAGGAGCAGTACTTC.

This clonotype came up a few times. The chain is built from TRBV29-1 and TRBJ2-5; 8 positions agree with TRBD1. CDR3 length: 14 amino acids. The junction had 6 bases not matched to a gene; V was cut back by 2 bases and J by 4 bases. The germline V gene has CDR1 SQVTM and CDR2 ANQGSEA. CDR3 in amino acids: CSVESPGGGETQYF. Written as DNA, the CDR3 is TGCAGCGTTGAATCGCCAGGGGGCGGAGAGACCCAGTACTTC. The whole variable domain, filled in from reference TRBV29-1 and TRBJ2-5, reads SAVISQKPSRDICQRGTSLTIQCQVDSQVTMMFWYRQQPGQSLTLIATANQGSEATYESGFVIDKFPISRPNLTFSTLTVSNMSPEDSSIYLCSVESPGGGETQYFGPGTRLLVL.

This clonotype has only a few counts. V usage is TRBV15 and J usage is TRBJ1-3, with no clear D. Germline V gene data show CDR1 as LNHNV and CDR2 as YYDKDF (reference sequence). V was trimmed by 3 bases and J by 0 bases, leaving 9 bases between them. The CDR3 contains 15 residues. The CDR3 protein is CATSSRFSSGNTIYF. Written as DNA, the CDR3 is TGTGCCACCAGCAGTAGGTTTTCCTCTGGAAACACCATATATTTT.

This clonotype has ten or more counts. The chain couples TRBV27 to TRBJ2-7; D is perhaps TRBD1 (6 bases). Germline assignment: CDR1 MNHEY and CDR2 SMNVEV (reference sequence). V was shortened by 7 bases and J by 0 bases, with 13 bases between the two germline ends. CDR3 length equals 14 residues. The CDR3 coding sequence is TGTGCCAGCACCCAGAGGGGGAGCTCCTACGAGCAGTACTTC. Amino acids: CASTQRGSSYEQYF.

Points on this clonotype: A much larger clonotype is one base distant, so this may be a read error. The chain couples TRBV12-3 or TRBV12-4 to TRBJ2-5; D is perhaps TRBD1 (6 bases). The CDR3 loop spans 14 amino acids. CDR3: CASSPGTLGETRYF. The CDR3 nucleotides are TGTGCCAGCAGTCCCGGGACATTGGGGGAGACCCGGTACTTC.

There are a few counts of this clonotype. CDR3 loop: CASSKQGRNYGYTF. CDR3 coding DNA: TGTGCCAGCAGTAAACAGGGGCGGAACTATGGCTACACCTTC. V is TRBV7-2 and J is TRBJ1-2; 7 bases are shared with TRBD1. CDR3 length: 14 residues. Germline V lookup: CDR1 SGHTA, CDR2 FQGNSA. Trimming at V came to 6 bases and at J to 2 bases, leaving 6 bases not matched to a gene.